This T cell receptor (beta chain) was identified during a study of blood T cells in healthy people across ages. The second PCR ran 7 to 11 cycles with a sample-barcoded 5' primer and J-beta primers. Individual samples furnished no less than 3 million CDR3-containing paired-end reads apiece. TCRdb processed the 5' RACE reads anew with MiXCR; each CDR3 protein has one entry. The sample has fewer than 1.5 million distinct CDR3 sequences, approximately 38% seen once; the top ten hold roughly 7.9%. Germline lookup yields CDR1 SGHRS and CDR2 YFSETQ. Trimming pared 0 bases from V and 0 bases from J, leaving 9 bases between. The CDR3 consists of 15 residues. Caucasian individuals from Russia who were healthy and aged about 6 to 95 acted as donors. Every sample had a minimum of 6.5 million PBMCs isolated.

The V call is TRBV5-1, the J call TRBJ1-1; D unclear. The sample taken for sequencing was blood. The sequence was collected from a woman aged 18-29 years in good health. The chain's CDR3 is CASSLARFLNTEAFF. CDR3 nucleotide sequence: TGCGCCAGCAGCTTGGCTCGGTTTTTGAACACTGAAGCTTTCTTT.